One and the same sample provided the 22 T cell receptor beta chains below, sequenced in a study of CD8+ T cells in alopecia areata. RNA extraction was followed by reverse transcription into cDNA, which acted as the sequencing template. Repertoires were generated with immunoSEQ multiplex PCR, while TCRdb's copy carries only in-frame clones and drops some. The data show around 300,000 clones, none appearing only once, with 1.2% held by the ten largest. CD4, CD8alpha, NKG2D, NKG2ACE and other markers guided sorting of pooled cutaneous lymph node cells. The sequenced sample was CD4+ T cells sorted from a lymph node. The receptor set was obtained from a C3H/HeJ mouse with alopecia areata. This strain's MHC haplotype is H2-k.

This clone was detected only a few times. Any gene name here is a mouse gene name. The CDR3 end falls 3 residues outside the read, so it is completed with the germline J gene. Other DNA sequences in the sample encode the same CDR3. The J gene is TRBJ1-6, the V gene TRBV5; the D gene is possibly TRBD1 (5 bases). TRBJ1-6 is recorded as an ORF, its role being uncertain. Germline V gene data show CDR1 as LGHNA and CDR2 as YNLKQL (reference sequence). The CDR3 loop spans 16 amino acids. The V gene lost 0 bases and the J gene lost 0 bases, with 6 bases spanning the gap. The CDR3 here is CASSQEGDSYNSPLYF. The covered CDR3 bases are TGTGCCAGCAGCCAAGAGGGGGATTCCTATAATTCGCCC.

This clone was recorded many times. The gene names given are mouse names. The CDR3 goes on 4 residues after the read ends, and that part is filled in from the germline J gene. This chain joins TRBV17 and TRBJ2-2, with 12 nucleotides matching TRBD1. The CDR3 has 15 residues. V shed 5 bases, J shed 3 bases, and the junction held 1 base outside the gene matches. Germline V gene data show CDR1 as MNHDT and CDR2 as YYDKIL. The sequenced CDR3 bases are TGTGCTAGCAGTGGGACAGGGGGCCACACCGGG. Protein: CASSGTGGHTG. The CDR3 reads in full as CASSGTGGHTGQLYF.

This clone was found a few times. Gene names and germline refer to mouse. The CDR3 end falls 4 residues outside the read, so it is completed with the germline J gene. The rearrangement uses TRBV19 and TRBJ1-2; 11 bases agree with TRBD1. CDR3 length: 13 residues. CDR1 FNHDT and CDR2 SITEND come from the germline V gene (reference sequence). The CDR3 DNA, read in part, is TGTGCCAGCGCCAGGGACAGGGGGTCC. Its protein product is CASARDRGS. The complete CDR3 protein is CASARDRGSDYTF.

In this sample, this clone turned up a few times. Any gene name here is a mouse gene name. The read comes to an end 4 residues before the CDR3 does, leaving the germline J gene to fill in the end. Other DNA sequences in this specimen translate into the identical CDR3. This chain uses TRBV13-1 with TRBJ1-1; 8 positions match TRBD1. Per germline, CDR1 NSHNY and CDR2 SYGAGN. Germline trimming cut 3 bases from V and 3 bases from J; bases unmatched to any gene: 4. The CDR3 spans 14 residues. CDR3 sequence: CASSGTGGDTEVFF. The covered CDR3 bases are TGTGCCAGCAGTGGTACAGGGGGGGACACA.

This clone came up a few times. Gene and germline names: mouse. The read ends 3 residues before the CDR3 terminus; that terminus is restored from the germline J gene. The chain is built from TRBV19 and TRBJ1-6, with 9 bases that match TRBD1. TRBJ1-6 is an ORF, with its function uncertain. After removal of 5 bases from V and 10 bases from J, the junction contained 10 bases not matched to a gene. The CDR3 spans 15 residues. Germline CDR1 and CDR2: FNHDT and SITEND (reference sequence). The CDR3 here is CASRQGAQGGSPLYF. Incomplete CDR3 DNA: TGTGCCAGCAGACAGGGGGCGCAGGGTGGATCGCCC.

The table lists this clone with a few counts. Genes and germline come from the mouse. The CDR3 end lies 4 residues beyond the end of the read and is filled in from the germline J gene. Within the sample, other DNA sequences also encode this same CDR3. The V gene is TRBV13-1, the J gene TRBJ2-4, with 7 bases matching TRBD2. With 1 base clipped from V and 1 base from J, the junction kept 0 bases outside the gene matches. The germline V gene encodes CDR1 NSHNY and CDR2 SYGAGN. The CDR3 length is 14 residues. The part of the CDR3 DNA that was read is TGTGCCAGCAGTGATTGGGGGGGTCAAAAC. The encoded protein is CASSDWGGQN. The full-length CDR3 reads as CASSDWGGQNTLYF.

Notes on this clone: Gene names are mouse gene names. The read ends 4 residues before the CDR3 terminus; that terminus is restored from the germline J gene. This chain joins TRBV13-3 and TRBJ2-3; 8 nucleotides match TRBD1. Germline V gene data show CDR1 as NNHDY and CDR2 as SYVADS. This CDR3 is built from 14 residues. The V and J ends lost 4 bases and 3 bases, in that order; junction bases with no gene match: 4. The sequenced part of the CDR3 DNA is TGTGCCAGCAGTAGACAGGGGTGGGCAGAA. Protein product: CASSRQGWAE. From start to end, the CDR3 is CASSRQGWAETLYF.

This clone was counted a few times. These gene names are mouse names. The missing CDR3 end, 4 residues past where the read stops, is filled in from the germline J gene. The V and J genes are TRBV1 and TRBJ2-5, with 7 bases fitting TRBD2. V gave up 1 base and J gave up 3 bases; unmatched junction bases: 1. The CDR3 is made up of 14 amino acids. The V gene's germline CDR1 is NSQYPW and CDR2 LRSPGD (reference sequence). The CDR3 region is CTCSAVTGQDTQYF. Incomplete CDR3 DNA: TGCACCTGCAGTGCAGTGACTGGGCAAGAC.

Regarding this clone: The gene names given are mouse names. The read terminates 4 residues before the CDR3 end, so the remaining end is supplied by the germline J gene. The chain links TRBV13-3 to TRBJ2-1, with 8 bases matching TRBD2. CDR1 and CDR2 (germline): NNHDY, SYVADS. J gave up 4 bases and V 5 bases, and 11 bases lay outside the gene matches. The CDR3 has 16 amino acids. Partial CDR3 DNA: TGTGCCAGCAGAGGACTGGGCCCCCGACATTATGCT. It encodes CASRGLGPRHYA. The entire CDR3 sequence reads CASRGLGPRHYAEQFF.

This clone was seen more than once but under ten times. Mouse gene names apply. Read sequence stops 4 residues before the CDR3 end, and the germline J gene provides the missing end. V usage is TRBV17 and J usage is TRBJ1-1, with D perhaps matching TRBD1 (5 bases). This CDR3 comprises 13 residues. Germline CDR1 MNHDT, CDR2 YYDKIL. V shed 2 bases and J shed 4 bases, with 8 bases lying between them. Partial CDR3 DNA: TGTGCTAGCAGTAGACAGAGGGGCACA. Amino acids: CASSRQRGT. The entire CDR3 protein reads CASSRQRGTEVFF. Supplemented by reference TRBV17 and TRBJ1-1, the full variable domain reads DTTVKQNPRYKLARVGKPVNLICSQTMNHDTMYWYQKKPNQAPKLLLFYYDKILNREADTFEKFQSSRPNNSFCSLYIGSAGLEYSAMYLCASSRQRGTEVFFGKGTRLTVV.

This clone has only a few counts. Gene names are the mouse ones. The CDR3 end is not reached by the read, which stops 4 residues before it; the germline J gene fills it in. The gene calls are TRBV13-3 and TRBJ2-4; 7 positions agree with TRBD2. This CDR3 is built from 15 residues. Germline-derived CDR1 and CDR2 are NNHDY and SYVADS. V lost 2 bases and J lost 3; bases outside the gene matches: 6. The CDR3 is CASSDWGKGQNTLYF. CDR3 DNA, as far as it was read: TGTGCCAGCAGTGACTGGGGGAAGGGGCAAAAC.

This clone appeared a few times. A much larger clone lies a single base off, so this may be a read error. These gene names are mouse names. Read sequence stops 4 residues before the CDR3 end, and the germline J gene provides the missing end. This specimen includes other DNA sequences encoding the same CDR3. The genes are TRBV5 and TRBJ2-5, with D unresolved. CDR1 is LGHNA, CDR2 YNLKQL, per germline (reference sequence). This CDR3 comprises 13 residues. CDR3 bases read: TGTGCCAGCAGCCAAGACAGGAAAGAC. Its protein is CASSQDRKD. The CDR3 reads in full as CASSQDRKDTQYF.

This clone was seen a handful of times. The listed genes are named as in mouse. CDR3 sequence reads: CASSDRILGEDTQYF. CDR3 DNA, as far as it was read: TGTGCCAGCAGTGATCGGATACTGGGGGAAGAC. The chain employs TRBV13-3 and TRBJ2-5; 8 bases map to TRBD2. The read ends 4 residues before the CDR3 terminus; that terminus is restored from the germline J gene. This CDR3 spans 15 amino acids. Germline V lookup: CDR1 NNHDY, CDR2 SYVADS.

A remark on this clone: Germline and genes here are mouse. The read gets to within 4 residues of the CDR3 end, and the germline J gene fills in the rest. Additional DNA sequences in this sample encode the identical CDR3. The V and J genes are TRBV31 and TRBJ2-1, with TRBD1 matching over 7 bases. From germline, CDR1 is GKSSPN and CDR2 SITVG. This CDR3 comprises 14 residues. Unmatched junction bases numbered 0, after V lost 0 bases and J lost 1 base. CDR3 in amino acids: CAWSLRGNYAEQFF. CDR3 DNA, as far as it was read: TGTGCCTGGAGTCTCAGGGGGAACTATGCT.

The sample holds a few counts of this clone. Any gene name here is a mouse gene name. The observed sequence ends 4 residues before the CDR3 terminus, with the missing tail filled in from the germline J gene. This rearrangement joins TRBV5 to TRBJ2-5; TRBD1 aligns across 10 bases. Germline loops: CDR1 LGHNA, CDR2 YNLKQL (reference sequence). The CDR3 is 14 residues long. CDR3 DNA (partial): TGTGCCAGCAGCCGGGGGACAGGGGAAGAC. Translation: CASSRGTGED. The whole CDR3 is CASSRGTGEDTQYF.

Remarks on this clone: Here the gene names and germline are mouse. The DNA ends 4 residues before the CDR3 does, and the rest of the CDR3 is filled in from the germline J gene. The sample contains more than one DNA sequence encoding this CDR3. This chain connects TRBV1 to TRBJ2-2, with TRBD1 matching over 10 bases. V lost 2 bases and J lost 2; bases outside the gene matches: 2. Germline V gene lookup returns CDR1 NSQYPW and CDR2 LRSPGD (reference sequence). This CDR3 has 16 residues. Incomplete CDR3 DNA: TGCACCTGCAGTGCACCGGGACAGGGGAACACCGGG. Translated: CTCSAPGQGNTG. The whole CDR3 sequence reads CTCSAPGQGNTGQLYF.

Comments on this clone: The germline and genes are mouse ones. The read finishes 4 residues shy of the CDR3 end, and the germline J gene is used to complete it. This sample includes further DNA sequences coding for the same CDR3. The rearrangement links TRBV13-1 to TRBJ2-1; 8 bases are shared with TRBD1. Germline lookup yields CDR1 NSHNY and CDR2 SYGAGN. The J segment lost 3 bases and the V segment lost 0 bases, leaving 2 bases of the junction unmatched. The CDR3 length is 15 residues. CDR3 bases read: TGTGCCAGCAGTGATGCAGGGGGCCCCTATGCT. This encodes CASSDAGGPYA. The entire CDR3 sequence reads CASSDAGGPYAEQFF.

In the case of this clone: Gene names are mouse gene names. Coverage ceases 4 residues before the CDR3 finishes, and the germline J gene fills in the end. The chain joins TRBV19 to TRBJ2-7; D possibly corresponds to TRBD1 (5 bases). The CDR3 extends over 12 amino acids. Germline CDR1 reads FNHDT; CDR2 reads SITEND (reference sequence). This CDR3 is CASSVQVYEQYF. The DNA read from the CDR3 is TGTGCCAGCAGCGTACAGGTTTAT.

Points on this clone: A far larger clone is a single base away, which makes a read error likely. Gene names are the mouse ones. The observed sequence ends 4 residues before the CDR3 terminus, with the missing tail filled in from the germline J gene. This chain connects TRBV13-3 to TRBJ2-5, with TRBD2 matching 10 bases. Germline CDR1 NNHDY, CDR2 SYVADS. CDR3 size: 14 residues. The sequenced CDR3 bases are TGTGCCAGCAGTGAGACTGGGGGGAAAGAC. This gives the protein CASSETGGKD. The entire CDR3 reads CASSETGGKDTQYF. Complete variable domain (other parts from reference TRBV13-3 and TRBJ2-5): EAAVTQSPRSKVAVTGGKVTLSCHQTNNHDYMYWYRQDTGHGLRLIHYSYVADSTEKGDIPDGYKASRPSQENFSLILELASLSQTAVYFCASSETGGKDTQYFGPGTRLLVL.

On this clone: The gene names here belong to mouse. The CDR3 sequence: CASSPPGFSDYTF. CDR3 DNA, as far as it was read: TGTGCCAGCAGTCCTCCAGGGTTCTCC. The gene calls are TRBV19 and TRBJ1-2; possibly TRBD1 for D (5 bases). Read coverage stops 4 residues before the CDR3 terminus; the germline J gene supplies the remainder. V dropped 4 bases and J dropped 4 bases, with 11 bases sitting between them. CDR1 and CDR2 (germline): FNHDT, SITEND (reference sequence). The CDR3 runs 13 residues.

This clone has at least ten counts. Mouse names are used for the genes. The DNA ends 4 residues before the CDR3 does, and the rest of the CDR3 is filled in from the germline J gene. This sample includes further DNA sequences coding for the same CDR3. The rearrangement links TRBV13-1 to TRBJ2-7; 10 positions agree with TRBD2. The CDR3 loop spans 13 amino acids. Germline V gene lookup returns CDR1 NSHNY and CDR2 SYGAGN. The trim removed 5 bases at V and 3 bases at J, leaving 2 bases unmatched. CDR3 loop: CASRGLGDYEQYF. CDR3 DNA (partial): TGTGCCAGCAGAGGACTGGGGGACTAT.

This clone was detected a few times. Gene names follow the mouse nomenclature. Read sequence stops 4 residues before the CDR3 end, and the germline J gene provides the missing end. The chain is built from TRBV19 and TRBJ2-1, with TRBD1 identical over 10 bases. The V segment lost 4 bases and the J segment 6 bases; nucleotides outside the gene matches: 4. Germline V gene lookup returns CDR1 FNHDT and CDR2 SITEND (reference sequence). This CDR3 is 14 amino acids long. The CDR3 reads CASSSDRGRAEQFF. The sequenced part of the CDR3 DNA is TGTGCCAGCAGTTCAGACAGGGGGCGTGCT.